These 25 T cell receptor beta chains were all obtained from the same sample, sequenced in a study of blood T cell repertoires in COVID-19. Sequencing used immunoSEQ multiplex PCR; TCRdb keeps in-frame clones, though not all of them. In the table there are roughly 280,000 clones, 75% to 90% of which are singletons. The sequenced sample was peripheral blood. These receptors were obtained from a young man with active or convalescent COVID-19.

The chain combines TRBV19 with TRBJ1-5; D perhaps matches TRBD1 (5 bases). Germline V CDR1 and CDR2: LNHDA, SQIVND (reference sequence). This CDR3 spans 14 amino acids. V shed 5 bases and J shed 3 bases, with 11 bases lying between them. CDR3 in amino acids: CASSWAGINQPQHF. The CDR3 DNA reads as TGTGCCAGTAGTTGGGCAGGGATCAATCAGCCCCAGCATTTT.

This clone came up once. This rearrangement joins TRBV13 to TRBJ2-3, with D perhaps TRBD2 (5 bases). The CDR3 loop spans 14 amino acids. Germline assignment: CDR1 PRHDT and CDR2 FYEKMQ (reference sequence). Deletions cut 1 base from V and 8 bases from J, with 13 bases between. The CDR3 loop is CASSLADGEGTQYF. The CDR3 DNA sequence: TGTGCCAGCAGCTTAGCCGACGGAGAGGGTACGCAGTATTTT.

The CDR3 nucleotides read TGCAGCGTTCTCGTCGGCGGACAGAATCAGCCCCAGCATTTT. Amino acid sequence: CSVLVGGQNQPQHF. V is TRBV29-1 and J is TRBJ1-5, with a possible D match to TRBD1 (6 bases). Germline lookup yields CDR1 SQVTM and CDR2 ANQGSEA. The CDR3 is 14 residues long. V was cut by 5 bases and J by 4 bases, with 15 bases left in between.

This clone occurred a few times. The chain is built from TRBV6-5 and TRBJ2-7; 10 positions agree with TRBD1. The CDR3 covers 14 residues. V lost 2 bases, J lost 2 bases, and 0 bases stayed unmatched. Germline V gene sequence: CDR1 MNHEY, CDR2 SVGAGI. The DNA of the CDR3 is TGTGCCAGCAGTTACGGGACAGGGGCCTACGAGCAGTACTTC. It codes for CASSYGTGAYEQYF.

The chain couples TRBV6-5 to TRBJ1-2; D remains unclear. V was cut by 2 bases and J by 0 bases, with 7 bases left in between. This CDR3 comprises 14 residues. Germline V gene sequence: CDR1 MNHEY, CDR2 SVGAGI. CDR3 sequence (DNA): TGTGCCAGCAGTTACCTACAGACTAACTATGGCTACACCTTC. It translates to CASSYLQTNYGYTF.

The rearrangement joins TRBV5-3 to TRBJ1-5; possible D gene TRBD1, 5 bases. TRBV5-3 is noted as an ORF with a role that remains uncertain. With 1 base removed from V and 6 bases from J, the gap between germline ends came to 23 bases. This CDR3 is 18 amino acids long. CDR3 sequence (DNA): TGTGCCAGAAGCTTGTCCCATTACGGGCCAGGGCAAGGTCAGCCCCAGCATTTT. It encodes CARSLSHYGPGQGQPQHF.

This clone turned up a few times. This chain joins TRBV27 and TRBJ1-2, with D perhaps TRBD1 (5 bases). Per germline, CDR1 MNHEY and CDR2 SMNVEV (reference sequence). V lost 4 bases and J lost 6, with 15 bases in between. This CDR3 comprises 14 residues. The CDR3 spells CASSSDPGIHGYTF. DNA of the CDR3: TGTGCCAGCAGTTCCGACCCAGGGATTCATGGCTACACCTTC.

The chain uses TRBV5-1 and TRBJ1-4; tentatively, D is TRBD1 (5 bases). Germline CDR1 and CDR2: SGHRS and YFSETQ. The length of the CDR3 is 15 residues. The ends were cut back, 0 bases at V and 11 bases at J, with 17 bases in the middle. CDR3 in amino acids: CASSLDAREGLKLFF. DNA of the CDR3: TGCGCCAGCAGCTTGGACGCCAGGGAAGGGCTGAAACTGTTTTTT.

The chain combines TRBV25-1 with TRBJ1-2; no firm D call. The V end was cut by 2 bases, the J end by 3 bases, with 13 bases between. The length of the CDR3 is 15 residues. Germline CDR1 is MGHDK and CDR2 is SYGVNS. DNA for the CDR3: TGTGCCAGCAGTGAAAGTGACACGTATGACTATGGCTACACCTTC. This sequence encodes CASSESDTYDYGYTF.

V usage is TRBV7-6 and J usage is TRBJ2-3; 15 nucleotides agree with TRBD2. The J segment lost 2 bases and the V segment lost 5 bases, leaving 8 bases of the junction unmatched. CDR1 SGHVS and CDR2 FNYEAQ come from the germline V gene. The CDR3 consists of 18 residues. This CDR3 reads CASSPGLAGGPDTDTQYF. Written as DNA, the CDR3 is TGTGCCAGCAGCCCGGGACTAGCGGGGGGTCCTGACACAGATACGCAGTATTTT. The full variable domain, with the rest looked up from reference TRBV7-6 and TRBJ2-3, is GAGVSQSPRYKVTKRGQDVALRCDPISGHVSLYWYRQALGQGPEFLTYFNYEAQQDKSGLPNDRFSAERPEGSISTLTIQRTEQRDSAMYRCASSPGLAGGPDTDTQYFGPGTRLTVL.

The genes are TRBV6-5 and TRBJ1-6; 9 bases align to TRBD1. Germline values: CDR1 MNHEY, CDR2 SVGAGI. CDR3 size: 13 residues. The V segment lost 6 bases and the J segment 9 bases; nucleotides outside the gene matches: 3. CDR3 sequence: CASSPGQGSPLHF. The CDR3 nucleotides read TGTGCCAGCAGCCCGGGACAGGGTTCACCCCTCCACTTT.

The chain links TRBV9 to TRBJ2-5; D might be TRBD1 (6 bases). The CDR3 is 14 residues long. Germline CDR1 is SGDLS and CDR2 is YYNGEE. V was shortened by 4 bases and J by 0 bases, with 10 bases between the two germline ends. The CDR3 DNA reads TGTGCCAGCAGCCGGACAGTAAACCAAGAGACCCAGTACTTC. This gives the protein CASSRTVNQETQYF.

The V gene is TRBV30, the J gene TRBJ2-5; possibly TRBD2 for D (6 bases). Germline V gives CDR1 GTSNPN, CDR2 SVGIG (reference sequence). V was trimmed by 0 bases and J by 1 base, leaving 12 bases between them. This CDR3 region has 15 residues. CDR3: CAWSVLPSAQETQYF. The CDR3 nucleotides are TGTGCCTGGAGTGTACTCCCTAGCGCCCAAGAGACCCAGTACTTC.

This chain connects TRBV6-2 or TRBV6-3 to TRBJ1-3; D is unclear. The CDR3 sequence is 15 residues long. The germline gives CDR1 MNHEY, CDR2 SVGEGT. V was shortened by 5 bases and J by 3 bases, with 14 bases between the two germline ends. CDR3 nucleotide sequence: TGTGCCAGCAGTACGATTCGACGGGGTGGAAACACCATATATTTT. This encodes CASSTIRRGGNTIYF.

The gene calls are TRBV5-8 and TRBJ1-5; unclear D gene. The CDR3 is 15 amino acids. Germline CDR1 and CDR2: SGHTS and YDEGEE. Trimming left V 1 base short and J 1 base short, with 9 bases between. CDR3 coding DNA: TGTGCCAGCAGCTTGCCCCGGTGGAGCAATCAGCCCCAGCATTTT. It translates to CASSLPRWSNQPQHF.

DNA of the CDR3: TGCAGCGTTGGAGGGTTGCCAGCTTTCTTT. This sequence encodes CSVGGLPAFF. The rearrangement joins TRBV29-1 to TRBJ1-1; D not certain. V lost 4 bases and J 10 bases, leaving 10 bases between the germline ends. The CDR3 covers 10 residues. The V gene's germline CDR1 is SQVTM and CDR2 ANQGSEA.

V and J are TRBV5-1 and TRBJ1-2; tentatively, D is TRBD1 (6 bases). Germline values: CDR1 SGHRS, CDR2 YFSETQ. This CDR3 has 13 residues. The V end lost 3 bases, the J end lost 3 bases, and 9 bases lay between the germline ends. This CDR3 is CASSWDTDYGYTF. Written as DNA, the CDR3 is TGCGCCAGCAGCTGGGACACCGACTATGGCTACACCTTC.

This clone was seen once. The chain has TRBV6-5 and TRBJ1-6; TRBD1 agrees at 9 bases. The length of the CDR3 is 14 residues. CDR1 is MNHEY, CDR2 SVGAGI, per germline. Trimming cost V 6 bases and J 10 bases; bases outside gene matches: 7. CDR3 region: CASRAGQGFSPLHF. CDR3 bases: TGTGCCAGCAGGGCGGGACAGGGTTTCTCACCCCTCCACTTT.

This sequence joins TRBV4-1 and TRBJ1-1; D is perhaps TRBD1 (6 bases). Germline CDR1 reads MGHRA; CDR2 reads YSYEKL. The V gene lost 6 bases and the J gene lost 4 bases, with 18 bases spanning the gap. This CDR3 contains 15 residues. Here the CDR3 DNA reads TGCGCCAGCAGAGAGAGGGGGACACCGGGCACTGAAGCTTTCTTT. It yields the protein CASRERGTPGTEAFF.

This clone was seen a single time. The chain uses TRBV19 and TRBJ2-2; perhaps TRBD2 as D (5 bases). The germline V gene has CDR1 LNHDA and CDR2 SQIVND (reference sequence). The CDR3 has 14 residues. The V and J ends lost 2 bases and 5 bases respectively, with 9 bases between them. CDR3 in amino acids: CASSIFGDTGELFF. The DNA for the CDR3 is TGTGCCAGTAGTATATTCGGGGATACCGGGGAGCTGTTTTTT.

The rearrangement uses TRBV9 and TRBJ1-1; no firm D call. The germline V and J ends were trimmed by 0 bases and 1 base, with 10 bases remaining between them. The CDR3 covers 15 residues. Germline CDR1 reads SGDLS; CDR2 reads YYNGEE. The CDR3 is CASSVGAAPNTEAFF. The DNA of the CDR3 is TGTGCCAGCAGCGTAGGGGCAGCTCCGAACACTGAAGCTTTCTTT. The whole variable domain, filled in from reference TRBV9 and TRBJ1-1, reads DSGVTQTPKHLITATGQRVTLRCSPRSGDLSVYWYQQSLDQGLQFLIQYYNGEERAKGNILERFSAQQFPDLHSELNLSSLELGDSALYFCASSVGAAPNTEAFFGQGTRLTVV.

This clone was seen just once. CDR3 in amino acids: CSASGQRGLNEQFF. The CDR3 DNA reads TGCAGTGCTAGTGGGCAGCGGGGCCTCAATGAGCAGTTCTTC. V is TRBV20-1 and J is TRBJ2-1; 7 nucleotides align to TRBD2. CDR1 is DFQATT, CDR2 SNEGSKA, per germline (reference sequence). Unmatched junction bases numbered 8, after V lost 3 bases and J lost 6 bases. This CDR3 contains 14 residues.

The rearrangement uses TRBV5-4 and TRBJ1-1; 12 bases are a match to TRBD1. This CDR3 spans 14 amino acids. The germline V gene encodes CDR1 SGHNT and CDR2 YYREEE (reference sequence). Losses at the gene ends were 4 bases for V and 6 bases for J; bases not matched to a gene: 4. CDR3 protein: CASSAGTGGPEAFF. The CDR3 bases are TGTGCCAGCAGCGCCGGGACAGGGGGCCCTGAAGCTTTCTTT. The full variable domain, in which reference TRBV5-4 and TRBJ1-1 provide the parts outside the CDR3, is ETGVTQSPTHLIKTRGQQVTLRCSSQSGHNTVSWYQQALGQGPQFIFQYYREEENGRGNFPPRFSGLQFPNYSSELNVNALELDDSALYLCASSAGTGGPEAFFGQGTRLTVV.

The V and J genes are TRBV10-2 and TRBJ2-1; no clear D gene. V shed 6 bases and J shed 0 bases, with 6 bases lying between them. The CDR3 has 13 amino acids. In germline, CDR1 is WSHSY, CDR2 SAAADI. CDR3 DNA: TGCGCCAGCAGCATTAGCTCCTACAATGAGCAGTTCTTC. Its translation: CASSISSYNEQFF.

The rearrangement uses TRBV6-5 and TRBJ1-2, with TRBD1 as a possible D gene (5 bases). The V gene's germline CDR1 is MNHEY and CDR2 SVGAGI. The V end was cut by 5 bases, the J end by 3 bases, with 10 bases between. This CDR3 spans 13 amino acids. CDR3 nucleotides: TGTGCCAGCAGTCCAGCCAGGGACTATGGCTACACCTTC. Protein: CASSPARDYGYTF.